The 4 T cell receptor beta chains below all came from one sample that was sequenced in a study of spatial heterogeneity in lung cancer. Antigens of these TCRs are unknown. The sample's time point: sample taken at primary tumor resection. General study points: Tracking of tumor mutation counts was seen in expanded intratumoral alpha and beta TCR counts.

TCRdb re-derived calls from the 5' RACE reads in MiXCR, one entry per CDR3 protein. The sample records more than 4,000 distinct CDR3 sequences, about 7.4% being singletons. Source: lung tumor tissue, taken at surgery. The receptor set was obtained from a male donor with early-stage non-small cell lung cancer.

With regard to this clonotype: Given a much more abundant clone one base away, this may be a read error. This chain links TRBV7-6 with TRBJ2-4; the D gene could be TRBD1 or TRBD2 (6 bases each). Germline V gives CDR1 SGHVS, CDR2 FNYEAQ. The CDR3 contains 16 residues. CDR3 loop: CVSSPFSLGGQNIQYF. The CDR3 DNA follows: TGTGTCAGCAGCCCGTTTTCCTTGGGGGGCCAAAACATTCAGTACTTC.

This clonotype was observed many times. J is TRBJ2-4 and V is TRBV11-2; 8 bases are shared with TRBD2. J gave up 1 base and V 1 base, and 6 bases lay outside the gene matches. This CDR3 comprises 17 residues. CDR1 and CDR2 from the germline V gene are SGHAT and FQNNGV. The CDR3 reads CASSLGVASGAKNIQYF. The DNA for the CDR3 is TGTGCCAGCAGCTTAGGGGTGGCTAGCGGGGCCAAAAACATTCAGTACTTC. The full variable domain, its missing parts supplied by reference TRBV11-2 and TRBJ2-4, is EAGVAQSPRYKIIEKRQSVAFWCNPISGHATLYWYQQILGQGPKLLIQFQNNGVVDDSQLPKDRFSAERLKGVDSTLKIQPAKLEDSAVYLCASSLGVASGAKNIQYFGAGTRLSVL.

This clonotype has ten or more counts. The V and J genes are TRBV7-8 and TRBJ2-1; 7 positions agree with TRBD2. The V segment lost 1 base and the J segment 2 bases; nucleotides outside the gene matches: 2. The CDR3 sequence is 15 residues long. Germline V gene data show CDR1 as SGHVS and CDR2 as FQNEAQ. For the CDR3, the DNA is TGTGCCAGCAGCTTAGAAGGACTAGCCTACAATGAGCAGTTCTTC. Its translation: CASSLEGLAYNEQFF.

The chain couples TRBV10-3 to TRBJ2-1, with 10 bases aligning to TRBD2. Losses at the gene ends were 3 bases for V and 2 bases for J; bases not matched to a gene: 1. Germline V gives CDR1 ENHRY, CDR2 SYGVKD. There are 15 residues in the CDR3. The CDR3 coding sequence is TGTGCCATCAGTGATAGCGGGGGGCCCTACAATGAGCAGTTCTTC. Its translation: CAISDSGGPYNEQFF.